This T cell receptor beta chain was captured by sequencing in a study of T cells after yellow fever vaccination. Study outcomes and limitations: Subsequent booster samples again held most clones from primary vaccination (96% CD4, about 85% CD8).

The germline CDR1 and CDR2 sequences are WNHNN and SYGVQD (reference sequence). V lost 10 bases and J lost 5, with 12 bases in between. This CDR3 is 12 amino acids long. Of note for this clonotype: Its cognate antigen is unknown.

TCRdb itself ran the 5' RACE reads through MiXCR, one entry per CDR3 protein. Found here are 310,000 or so distinct CDR3 sequences, 6.8% of them singletons; the top ten hold 15% to 20%. The sample in question was PBMCs, obtained about 49 days after the first yellow fever vaccination. The source of this sequence is a man in his late teens or twenties who received the YFV17D yellow fever vaccine. The V and J genes are TRBV10-1 and TRBJ2-1; D might be TRBD1 or TRBD2, each matching 6 bases. CDR3 coding DNA: TGCGCCACCGCGGGACACGACAATGAGCAGTTCTTC. This sequence encodes CATAGHDNEQFF.